One and the same sample provided the 12 T cell receptor beta chains below, sequenced in a study of blood T cell repertoires in COVID-19. Method: immunoSEQ multiplex PCR; TCRdb's copy keeps in-frame clones and lacks some. The data show about 74,000 clones, more than 85% seen once. The sequenced sample consisted of peripheral blood. These TCRs come from a man aged 45-60 years with COVID-19, enrolled during active disease.

The chain carries TRBV5-1 and TRBJ2-7, with 7 nucleotides matching TRBD2. The CDR3 is 16 amino acids. The J segment lost 2 bases and the V segment lost 1 base, leaving 9 bases of the junction unmatched. Germline lookup yields CDR1 SGHRS and CDR2 YFSETQ. DNA for the CDR3: TGCGCCAGCAGCTTGACGGGTTCTAGCGGAGCCTACGAGCAGTACTTC. Protein product: CASSLTGSSGAYEQYF.

The V and J genes are TRBV5-6 and TRBJ2-1; 8 bases agree with TRBD1. V lost 2 bases and J lost 3; bases outside the gene matches: 4. This CDR3 region has 15 residues. Germline V gives CDR1 SGHDT, CDR2 YYEEEE. The CDR3, as DNA: TGTGCCAGCAGCTTCAGGGGGCTGGGCTACAATGAGCAGTTCTTC. Its translation: CASSFRGLGYNEQFF.

The CDR3 region is CAWTGTPSGANVLTF. CDR3 DNA sequence: TGTGCCTGGACCGGGACACCCTCTGGGGCCAACGTCCTGACTTTC. The chain uses TRBV30 and TRBJ2-6; D is possibly TRBD1 (6 bases). The germline V gene has CDR1 GTSNPN and CDR2 SVGIG (reference sequence). This CDR3 is built from 15 residues. Trimming took 4 bases from V and 0 from J, leaving 10 bases between them.

The rearrangement joins TRBV6-6 to TRBJ2-6; D might be TRBD1 (6 bases). V lost 7 bases to trimming and J lost 4 bases, with 11 bases between them. From germline, CDR1 is MNHNY and CDR2 SVGAGI (reference sequence). This CDR3 has 14 amino acids. CDR3 sequence reads: CASNQGWGANVLTF. The CDR3 coding sequence is TGTGCCAGCAACCAGGGGTGGGGGGCCAACGTCCTGACTTTC.

V and J are TRBV6-5 and TRBJ2-5, with D possibly TRBD2 on 5 matching bases. CDR3 length equals 15 residues. Germline CDR1 and CDR2: MNHEY and SVGAGI. V was cut by 6 bases and J by 4 bases, with 18 bases left in between. CDR3 residues: CASSLLTAAGETQYF. DNA for the CDR3: TGTGCCAGCAGCCTACTCACGGCGGCGGGAGAGACCCAGTACTTC.

The rearrangement links TRBV11-2 to TRBJ1-2, with D possibly TRBD1 on 6 matching bases. The CDR3 has 14 amino acids. Germline CDR1 and CDR2: SGHAT and FQNNGV. V shed 0 bases and J shed 6 bases, with 11 bases lying between them. Here the CDR3 reads CASSLDLTGNGYTF. The CDR3 nucleotides read TGTGCCAGCAGCTTAGACCTAACAGGGAATGGCTACACCTTC.

V gene TRBV5-4 combines with J gene TRBJ1-2, with D unclear. This CDR3 has 15 residues. Deletions cut 1 base from V and 0 bases from J, with 10 bases between. Germline values: CDR1 SGHNT, CDR2 YYREEE (reference sequence). DNA for the CDR3: TGTGCCAGCAGCTTGACGGCGGAACCTAACTATGGCTACACCTTC. Residues: CASSLTAEPNYGYTF.

The chain's CDR3 is CASSLGGSRTGELFF. Written as DNA, the CDR3 is TGTGCCAGCAGCTTAGGCGGGAGCCGCACCGGGGAGCTGTTTTTT. The chain is built from TRBV11-1 and TRBJ2-2; 7 bases map to TRBD2. With V trimmed by 1 base and J by 4 bases, 3 bases remained unmatched. This CDR3 is 15 amino acids long. The germline CDR1 and CDR2 sequences are SGHAT and FQDESV (reference sequence). Supplemented by reference TRBV11-1 and TRBJ2-2, the full variable domain reads EAEVAQSPRYKITEKSQAVAFWCDPISGHATLYWYRQILGQGPELLVQFQDESVVDDSQLPKDRFSAERLKGVDSTLKIQPAELGDSAMYLCASSLGGSRTGELFFGEGSRLTVL.

This chain connects TRBV19 to TRBJ1-4, with TRBD1 matching over 7 bases. Germline lookup yields CDR1 LNHDA and CDR2 SQIVND (reference sequence). Germline trimming cut 3 bases from V and 8 bases from J; bases unmatched to any gene: 12. The CDR3 totals 16 residues. This CDR3 is CASSMDRQGLTEKLFF. The DNA of the CDR3 is TGTGCCAGTAGTATGGACCGACAGGGCCTGACCGAAAAACTGTTTTTT.

J is TRBJ2-7 and V is TRBV15, with 12 bases fitting TRBD2. The germline CDR1 and CDR2 sequences are LNHNV and YYDKDF (reference sequence). The junction had 6 bases not matched to a gene; V was cut back by 2 bases and J by 7 bases. The CDR3 extends over 15 amino acids. CDR3 nucleotides: TGTGCCACCAGCAGAACCTCTAGCGGGAGGGAGGAGCAGTACGTC. Its translation is CATSRTSSGREEQYV.

This clone was seen more than once but under ten times. This chain links TRBV6-1 with TRBJ1-2; TRBD1 matches 11 bases. Looked up from germline, CDR1 is MNHNS and CDR2 is SASEGT. V trimming: 4 bases; J trimming: 1 base; junction bases outside the gene matches: 8. The CDR3 consists of 17 residues. CDR3 protein: CASSGLPGQGVNYGYTF. As DNA, the CDR3 is TGTGCCAGCAGTGGCCTACCGGGACAGGGGGTTAACTATGGCTACACCTTC.

This chain uses TRBV27 with TRBJ2-7; D might be TRBD1 (6 bases). The CDR3 sequence is 17 residues long. In germline, CDR1 is MNHEY, CDR2 SMNVEV (reference sequence). V lost 5 bases and J lost 3, with 23 bases in between. The CDR3, as DNA: TGTGCCAGCAGTCCCTCAACCACAGGGTTCGGGGACTACGAGCAGTACTTC. Translating it yields CASSPSTTGFGDYEQYF.